This T cell receptor beta chain was found in a study of blood T cells in healthy people across ages. This clonotype has just a few counts. With a J-beta primer mix and a sample-barcoded 5' primer, a second PCR ran roughly 6 to 12 cycles. TCRdb itself ran the 5' RACE reads through MiXCR, one entry per CDR3 protein. The sample records 1.2 million to 1.5 million distinct CDR3 sequences, 42% being singletons. The clonotype was recovered from a woman younger than 35 in good health. The specimen was blood.

The CDR3 here is CASRTSGTHNEQFF. CDR3 nucleotide sequence: TGTGCCAGCAGAACTAGCGGGACACACAATGAGCAGTTCTTC. The rearrangement links TRBV6-1 to TRBJ2-1; the match to TRBD2 covers 10 bases. Germline loops: CDR1 MNHNS, CDR2 SASEGT. V was pared by 6 bases and J by 5 bases, with 4 bases of the junction left unmatched. This CDR3 comprises 14 residues.